This T cell receptor (beta chain) was recorded in a study of T cells in Graves' hyperthyroidism and ophthalmopathy. Study in general: Prior to any treatment, at the point of initial diagnosis, peripheral blood was collected.

Researchers took RNA transcripts and amplified the TCR beta CDR3 regions from them. The HTBI primer set served for first-round RT-PCR of the TCR CDR3. Using its own MiXCR run on the multiplex PCR reads, TCRdb lists one record per CDR3 protein. This sample has 350,000 or so distinct CDR3 sequences, with 15% to 20% found just once. There are 15 residues in the CDR3. Germline V lookup: CDR1 MNHEY, CDR2 SVGAGI. V trimming: 1 base; J trimming: 4 bases; junction bases outside the gene matches: 4. Only a few counts were recorded for this clonotype. The TCR sequence derives from a woman between 35 and 50 years old with Graves' ophthalmopathy. Sequencing was done on a sample of blood. V usage is TRBV6-5 and J usage is TRBJ2-5, with 9 bases matching TRBD2. CDR3 loop: CASSYYHSGRETQYF. As DNA, the CDR3 is TGTGCCAGCAGTTACTACCATAGCGGGAGAGAGACCCAGTACTTC.